This T cell receptor beta chain derives from a study of OX40 agonist ivuxolimab in advanced cancers. The CDR3 has 13 amino acids. V gave up 1 base and J gave up 7 bases, with 8 bases separating them. Germline CDR1 and CDR2: SNHLY and FYNNEI. Study results and caveats: Averaged across samples, CD8+ T cells carried more expanded clones than CD4+ did.

Method: immunoSEQ multiplex PCR; TCRdb's copy keeps in-frame clones and lacks some. The table includes some 100,000 clones, around 80% detected once. On this clone itself: Its antigen remains unknown.

The receptor comes from an adult with an advanced solid tumor such as melanoma, head and neck, liver or kidney cancer. V usage is TRBV2 and J usage is TRBJ1-5; D uncertain. Sequencing used CD4+ or CD8+ T cells sorted from blood, obtained in a trial of the OX40 agonist ivuxolimab. CDR3 loop: CASSEVQEQPQHF. CDR3 in DNA: TGTGCCAGCAGTGAAGTTCAAGAACAGCCCCAGCATTTT.